A single TCR beta chain is shown here with its context. Its antigen is currently unknown. TCRalpha and TCRbeta cDNA went through nested PCRs of roughly 16 and 10 cycles, two in total. For each CDR3 protein, TCRdb gives one entry from its re-call of the 5' RACE reads, without DNA. Across roughly 320,000 distinct CDR3 sequences, the top ten clones capture 5.6% of the sample. The CDR3 runs to 14 residues. Germline V CDR1 and CDR2: DFQATT, SNEGSKA (reference sequence). This sample was taken from a study of monozygotic twins with inflammatory bowel disease. Study-wide results and limits: Inverse Simpson values showed less TCRbeta diversity in IBD patients than in their healthy co-twins.

The TCR originated in a human donor with ulcerative colitis or Crohn's disease, or a healthy co-twin of an affected twin (not recorded which). Sequenced sample: blood. The gene calls are TRBV20-1 and TRBJ2-3; TCRdb's D gene call, TRBD1, goes unchecked for lack of DNA. The CDR3 spells CSARQGAGADTQYF.